Shown below are 11 T cell receptor beta chains from a single sample sequenced in a study of shared clonotypes between healthy human individuals. Profiled with immunoSEQ multiplex PCR; TCRdb holds only in-frame clones, not every one. This sample yields approximately 500,000 clones, of which almost 97% are seen a single time; 0.06% belongs to the top ten. Sequencing used naive CD4+ T cells sorted from blood. The subset was: CD45RA+ positively selected. The receptors derive from a young woman in good health.

V gene TRBV7-9 combines with J gene TRBJ1-2; the match to TRBD1 covers 8 bases. The V and J ends lost 5 bases and 0 bases, in that order; junction bases with no gene match: 8. The CDR3 is made up of 16 amino acids. Germline CDR1 SEHNR, CDR2 FQNEAQ (reference sequence). In DNA form, the CDR3 reads TGTGCCAGCAGCCAGCCGGGACAGGACTCTAACTATGGCTACACCTTC. This translates into CASSQPGQDSNYGYTF. Complete variable domain (other parts from reference TRBV7-9 and TRBJ1-2): DTGVSQNPRHKITKRGQNVTFRCDPISEHNRLYWYRQTLGQGPEFLTYFQNEAQLEKSRLLSDRFSAERPKGSFSTLEIQRTEQGDSAMYLCASSQPGQDSNYGYTFGSGTRLTVV.

This clone has just one count. V is TRBV7-9 and J is TRBJ1-5; D might be TRBD1 (5 bases). Germline loops: CDR1 SEHNR, CDR2 FQNEAQ (reference sequence). CDR3 size: 14 residues. V gave up 5 bases and J gave up 3 bases, with 11 bases separating them. CDR3 nucleotide sequence: TGTGCCAGCAGCCCGCAGGGTTCCAATCAGCCCCAGCATTTT. This codes for CASSPQGSNQPQHF.

V gene TRBV7-9 combines with J gene TRBJ2-7, with 7 bases identical to TRBD2. Looked up from germline, CDR1 is SEHNR and CDR2 is FQNEAQ (reference sequence). The J segment lost 2 bases and the V segment lost 4 bases, leaving 11 bases of the junction unmatched. The CDR3 is 16 amino acids. CDR3 sequence (DNA): TGTGCCAGCAGCTCCAATTGGGACTACACGGCCTACGAGCAGTACTTC. Protein: CASSSNWDYTAYEQYF.

The V gene is TRBV28, the J gene TRBJ2-1; 12 nucleotides line up with TRBD2. Per germline, CDR1 MDHEN and CDR2 SYDVKM. J was trimmed by 8 bases and V by 6 bases; bases with no gene match: 8. This CDR3 has 15 residues. The CDR3 sequence: CASSRLAGATDEQFF. The CDR3 DNA reads as TGTGCCAGCAGCCGACTAGCGGGAGCTACGGATGAGCAGTTCTTC.

This chain links TRBV5-8 with TRBJ2-3; a possible D gene is TRBD2 (5 bases). The germline gives CDR1 SGHTS, CDR2 YDEGEE. Trimming shortened V by 0 bases and J by 4 bases, and 9 bases separated the two germline ends. The CDR3 consists of 14 residues. In nucleotides, the CDR3 is TGTGCCAGCAGCTTGGGGAGTAGCGCAGATACGCAGTATTTT. It translates to CASSLGSSADTQYF.

V gene TRBV5-4 combines with J gene TRBJ2-1; 8 bases fit TRBD2. From germline, CDR1 is SGHNT and CDR2 YYREEE (reference sequence). V was pared by 1 base and J by 3 bases, with 3 bases of the junction left unmatched. The CDR3 has 15 amino acids. The CDR3, as DNA: TGTGCCAGCAGCTTGTCACTAGCGGACTACAATGAGCAGTTCTTC. Translation gives CASSLSLADYNEQFF.

The chain has TRBV11-1 and TRBJ2-2; 9 nucleotides match TRBD2. Germline V CDR1 and CDR2: SGHAT, FQDESV (reference sequence). This CDR3 region has 16 residues. The junction had 0 bases not matched to a gene; V was cut back by 0 bases and J by 1 base. Written as DNA, the CDR3 is TGTGCCAGCAGCTTAGCGACTAGCGGGAACACCGGGGAGCTGTTTTTT. It yields the protein CASSLATSGNTGELFF.

V gene TRBV6-5 combines with J gene TRBJ2-1, with TRBD2 identical over 11 bases. The CDR3 runs to 15 residues. Germline CDR1 is MNHEY and CDR2 is SVGAGI. The V gene end was trimmed by 4 bases and the J gene end by 6 bases; junction bases not matched to a gene: 5. This CDR3 is CASSFTSGSRNEQFF. The CDR3 region has the DNA TGTGCCAGCAGTTTCACTAGCGGGAGCCGCAATGAGCAGTTCTTC.

V is TRBV2 and J is TRBJ2-3, with TRBD1 identical over 7 bases. Germline V gene sequence: CDR1 SNHLY, CDR2 FYNNEI. V lost 6 bases to trimming and J lost 10 bases; unmatched junction nucleotides: 4. This CDR3 comprises 11 residues. This CDR3 is CASREQGAQYF. The CDR3 DNA sequence: TGTGCCAGCAGGGAGCAGGGGGCGCAGTATTTT.

A word on this clone: Other DNA sequences within the sample encode an identical CDR3. The gene calls are TRBV5-1 and TRBJ2-7; D might be TRBD2 (6 bases). The V end was cut by 0 bases, the J end by 0 bases, with 7 bases between. This CDR3 is 14 amino acids long. Germline V lookup: CDR1 SGHRS, CDR2 YFSETQ. The CDR3 DNA is TGCGCCAGCAGCTTGGGCGGGGACTCCTACGAGCAGTACTTC. Encoded protein: CASSLGGDSYEQYF.

This clone was seen once. J is TRBJ2-1 and V is TRBV11-2; D might be TRBD2 (5 bases). The ends were cut back, 7 bases at V and 10 bases at J, with 14 bases in the middle. Germline loops: CDR1 SGHAT, CDR2 FQNNGV. This CDR3 is built from 12 residues. The CDR3 DNA follows: TGTGCCAGCATCTTGGTTGGCGGGGAGCAGTTCTTC. This translates into CASILVGGEQFF.